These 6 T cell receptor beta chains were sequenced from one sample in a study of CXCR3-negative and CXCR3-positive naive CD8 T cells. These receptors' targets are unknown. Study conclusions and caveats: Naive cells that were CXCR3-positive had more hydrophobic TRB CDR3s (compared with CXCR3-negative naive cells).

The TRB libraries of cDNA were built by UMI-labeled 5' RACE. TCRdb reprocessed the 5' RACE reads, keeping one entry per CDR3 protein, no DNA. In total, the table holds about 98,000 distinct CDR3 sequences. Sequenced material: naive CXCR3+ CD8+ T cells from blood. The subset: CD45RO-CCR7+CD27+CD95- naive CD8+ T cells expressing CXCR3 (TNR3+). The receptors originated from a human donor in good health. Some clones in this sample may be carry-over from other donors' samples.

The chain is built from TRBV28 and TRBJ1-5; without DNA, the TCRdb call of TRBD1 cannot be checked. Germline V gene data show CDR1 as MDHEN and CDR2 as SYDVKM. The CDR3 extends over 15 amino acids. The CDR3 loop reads CASSLSRGQHQPQHF.

The CDR3 here is CASSQDPGGDGYTF. The chain has TRBV3-1 and TRBJ1-2; TCRdb picks TRBD1, but there is no DNA to check that call. Per germline, CDR1 LGHDT and CDR2 YNNKEL (reference sequence). The CDR3 totals 14 residues.

The CDR3 region is CASSQDRTAYYEQYF. The chain is built from TRBV3-1 and TRBJ2-7. Germline V gives CDR1 LGHDT, CDR2 YNNKEL (reference sequence). This CDR3 spans 15 amino acids.

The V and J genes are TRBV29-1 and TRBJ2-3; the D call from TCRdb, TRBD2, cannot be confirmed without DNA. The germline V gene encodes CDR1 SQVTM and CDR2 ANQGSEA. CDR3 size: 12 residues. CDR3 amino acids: CSARDWPDTQYF.

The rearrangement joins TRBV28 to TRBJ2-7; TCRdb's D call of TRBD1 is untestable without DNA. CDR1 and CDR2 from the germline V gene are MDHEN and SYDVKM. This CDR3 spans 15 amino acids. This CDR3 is CASSPRQGNLYEQYF.

This chain's CDR3 is CSARGLGTRGTEAFF. The chain joins TRBV20-1 to TRBJ1-1; the TCRdb D gene call, TRBD1, has no DNA to confirm it. CDR1 and CDR2 from the germline V gene are DFQATT and SNEGSKA (reference sequence). The CDR3 extends over 15 amino acids.